A single sample gave rise to the 6 T cell receptor beta chains below, sequenced in a study of T cells after posttransplantation cyclophosphamide. Here immunoSEQ multiplex PCR was the method, and the copy in TCRdb shows in-frame clones only, minus some. This sample carries roughly 45,000 clones, none of them present only once. The sequenced sample was PBMCs. The receptors stem from a man aged 40-49 years in good health, CMV-negative, and a related stem cell transplant donor.

This clone was seen many times. The J gene is TRBJ2-3, the V gene TRBV18; TRBD2 matches 10 bases. After removal of 2 bases from V and 2 bases from J, the junction contained 1 base not matched to a gene. This CDR3 is 15 amino acids long. Germline loops: CDR1 KGHSH, CDR2 LQKENI. The CDR3 DNA is TGTGCCAGCTCACCAGGACTAGCGGTCACAGATACGCAGTATTTT. This encodes CASSPGLAVTDTQYF.

This clone has ten or more counts. The chain combines TRBV30 with TRBJ2-7; D is perhaps TRBD1 (5 bases). The V gene's germline CDR1 is GTSNPN and CDR2 SVGIG (reference sequence). V lost 5 bases, J lost 5 bases, and 19 bases lay in between. This CDR3 comprises 14 residues. The CDR3 DNA reads TGTGCCTGGGGGCAGGGCAGGGAAGTCAACGAGCAGTACTTC. As protein: CAWGQGREVNEQYF.

This clone appeared many times. V usage is TRBV5-1 and J usage is TRBJ1-4; weak D call: TRBD1 (5 bases). Trimming pared 3 bases from V and 5 bases from J, leaving 14 bases between. Germline CDR1 reads SGHRS; CDR2 reads YFSETQ. CDR3 size: 15 residues. The CDR3 region is CASSSGRVENEKLFF. The CDR3 DNA is TGCGCCAGCAGCTCAGGCAGGGTGGAAAATGAAAAACTGTTTTTT.

This clone occurred many times. The chain recombines TRBV28 with TRBJ2-3; 9 nucleotides match TRBD2. The V gene's germline CDR1 is MDHEN and CDR2 SYDVKM. The CDR3 is 16 amino acids. The trim removed 1 base at V and 1 base at J, leaving 3 bases unmatched. The CDR3 DNA reads TGTGCCAGCAGTTTATTGACTAGCGGAGGCACAGATACGCAGTATTTT. Translated: CASSLLTSGGTDTQYF.

This clone occurred many times. J is TRBJ2-5 and V is TRBV2; tentative D call: TRBD1 (6 bases). Germline CDR1 reads SNHLY; CDR2 reads FYNNEI. The V end was cut by 6 bases, the J end by 1 base, with 9 bases between. The CDR3 is 13 residues long. CDR3 region: CASRTGIQETQYF. CDR3 coding DNA: TGTGCCAGCAGGACAGGAATCCAAGAGACCCAGTACTTC.

This clone was detected ten times or more. Other nucleotide sequences from this sample produce the same CDR3. This chain joins TRBV4-1 and TRBJ2-7; TRBD2 matches 10 bases. The CDR3 runs 15 residues. Losses at the gene ends were 0 bases for V and 4 bases for J; bases not matched to a gene: 3. Germline values: CDR1 MGHRA, CDR2 YSYEKL. CDR3 nucleotide sequence: TGCGCCAGCAGCCAAGATCCTAGCGGGAGATACGAGCAGTACTTC. It codes for CASSQDPSGRYEQYF.